Sequencing of this T cell receptor beta chain was carried out in a study of sequential checkpoint blockade in melanoma. Across the study: Both treatment sequences were followed by maintenance nivolumab.

Treatment defined: randomized to nivolumab then ipilimumab (arm A) or the reverse (arm B). Patients had received no earlier DNA-damaging chemotherapy. PBMC sorting kept live CD3+CD8+ cells without CD19 or CD56. The CDR3 is made up of 15 amino acids. The V and J ends lost 5 bases and 3 bases, in that order; junction bases with no gene match: 6. Germline CDR1 is SGHNT and CDR2 is YYREEE (reference sequence). Repertoires were generated with immunoSEQ multiplex PCR, while TCRdb's copy carries only in-frame clones and drops some. Here the sample spans about 18,000 clones, roughly 74% being singletons. Sample: CD8+ T cells sorted from blood (inferred from file names), taken from a patient given nivolumab and ipilimumab in sequence. The chain is built from TRBV5-4 and TRBJ2-7, with 12 positions matching TRBD2. The receptor was derived from a human donor with melanoma. CDR3 sequence (DNA): TGTGCCAGCAGTTCGACTAGCGGGAGTGGCTACGAGCAGTACTTC. Its protein product is CASSSTSGSGYEQYF.